Below are 31 T cell receptor beta chains sequenced from a single sample in a study of PD-1 blockade in classical Hodgkin lymphoma. The data were produced by immunoSEQ multiplex PCR, yet TCRdb's version contains in-frame clones alone and is incomplete. The data show 25,000 to 35,000 clones, 60% to 75% seen once. Following autologous stem cell transplantation, relapse occurred in every patient, and exposure to brentuximab vedotin varied. Material: peripheral blood mononuclear cells (PBMCs), obtained before the second cycle of nivolumab. The receptor source for this set is a human donor with classical Hodgkin lymphoma.

This chain links TRBV15 with TRBJ2-5; TRBD2 aligns across 10 bases. J gave up 4 bases and V 0 bases, and 2 bases lay outside the gene matches. Per germline, CDR1 LNHNV and CDR2 YYDKDF (reference sequence). This CDR3 spans 15 amino acids. CDR3 nucleotide sequence: TGTGCCACCAGCAGAGATCTAGCGGGGGTAGAGACCCAGTACTTC. Protein: CATSRDLAGVETQYF.

There are a few counts of this clone. The CDR3 bases are TGTGCCAGTAGTATTGAGGGGACCTCACCCCTCCACTTT. Translating gives CASSIEGTSPLHF. J is TRBJ1-6 and V is TRBV19; possible D gene TRBD1, 5 bases. The CDR3 has 13 amino acids. V was pared by 3 bases and J by 10 bases, with 10 bases between. The V gene's germline CDR1 is LNHDA and CDR2 SQIVND (reference sequence). Using reference TRBV19 and TRBJ1-6 for the parts outside the CDR3, the full variable domain is DGGITQSPKYLFRKEGQNVTLSCEQNLNHDAMYWYRQDPGQGLRLIYYSQIVNDFQKGDIAEGYSVSREKKESFPLTVTSAQKNPTAFYLCASSIEGTSPLHFGNGTRLTVT.

The chain employs TRBV6-1 and TRBJ1-2; no clear D. CDR1 and CDR2 (germline): MNHNS, SASEGT. Between the trimmed V and J ends, which lost 2 bases and 7 bases, there was a span of 20 bases. There are 16 residues in the CDR3. CDR3 nucleotide sequence: TGTGCCAGCAGTGAAACGCTCAGTGGTTTGTCGGGTGGCTACACCTTC. Residues: CASSETLSGLSGGYTF.

The V call is TRBV6-1, the J call TRBJ2-7; TRBD1 matches at 7 bases. Germline V gene lookup returns CDR1 MNHNS and CDR2 SASEGT. The CDR3 sequence is 15 residues long. V lost 2 bases to trimming and J lost 3 bases; unmatched junction nucleotides: 7. The CDR3 DNA sequence: TGTGCCAGCAGTGAAACCAGACAGGGTCTCTACGAGCAGTACTTC. Translation gives CASSETRQGLYEQYF.

J is TRBJ1-2 and V is TRBV5-1; D not resolved. The CDR3 is 12 residues long. The germline CDR1 and CDR2 sequences are SGHRS and YFSETQ. Trimming removed 0 bases from V and 5 bases from J, with 5 bases in between. The CDR3 loop reads CASSLGPYGYTF. The CDR3 DNA reads as TGCGCCAGCAGCTTGGGCCCTTATGGCTACACCTTC.

This chain joins TRBV19 and TRBJ1-5; D might be TRBD1 (5 bases). The CDR3 is made up of 18 amino acids. Germline lookup yields CDR1 LNHDA and CDR2 SQIVND (reference sequence). The V end was cut by 3 bases, the J end by 5 bases, with 23 bases between. The CDR3 nucleotides read TGTGCCAGTAGTATTGGTCGGAGATGGGCAGGGAGGCATCAGCCCCAGCATTTT. Protein product: CASSIGRRWAGRHQPQHF.

The V gene is TRBV28, the J gene TRBJ2-2; TRBD1 matches at 8 bases. V gave up 6 bases and J gave up 6 bases; unmatched junction bases: 6. There are 14 residues in the CDR3. Germline lookup yields CDR1 MDHEN and CDR2 SYDVKM. For the CDR3, the DNA is TGTGCCAGCAGCGGACAGGGTAGCGCCGGGGAGCTGTTTTTT. The encoded protein is CASSGQGSAGELFF.

Here the CDR3 reads CASSLGQAENTIYF. CDR3 DNA: TGTGCCAGCAGCTTGGGACAGGCCGAAAACACCATATATTTT. The chain joins TRBV5-6 to TRBJ1-3, with a possible D match to TRBD1 (6 bases). Deletions cut 0 bases from V and 6 bases from J, with 10 bases between. CDR3 size: 14 residues. From germline, CDR1 is SGHDT and CDR2 YYEEEE.

The rearrangement uses TRBV9 and TRBJ1-2; 7 nucleotides match TRBD1. This CDR3 region has 14 residues. Germline lookup yields CDR1 SGDLS and CDR2 YYNGEE. The V segment lost 7 bases and the J segment 3 bases; nucleotides outside the gene matches: 9. CDR3 nucleotide sequence: TGTGCCAGCTCCTACCGGGACAGCCACTATGGCTACACCTTC. Protein product: CASSYRDSHYGYTF. The full variable domain, with the rest looked up from reference TRBV9 and TRBJ1-2, is DSGVTQTPKHLITATGQRVTLRCSPRSGDLSVYWYQQSLDQGLQFLIQYYNGEERAKGNILERFSAQQFPDLHSELNLSSLELGDSALYFCASSYRDSHYGYTFGSGTRLTVV.

The chain couples TRBV27 to TRBJ2-1, with D unclear. The CDR3 spans 10 residues. The germline CDR1 and CDR2 sequences are MNHEY and SMNVEV (reference sequence). Trimming pared 8 bases from V and 5 bases from J, leaving 4 bases between. CDR3 sequence reads: CASGDNEQFF. The CDR3 DNA follows: TGTGCCAGCGGGGACAATGAGCAGTTCTTC.

This sequence joins TRBV7-2 and TRBJ2-3; 9 nucleotides line up with TRBD1. V gave up 5 bases and J gave up 2 bases; unmatched junction bases: 5. Germline V gene data show CDR1 as SGHTA and CDR2 as FQGNSA. CDR3 size: 15 residues. The CDR3: CASSAGTGYTDTQYF. In DNA, the CDR3 is TGTGCCAGCAGCGCCGGGACAGGGTACACAGATACGCAGTATTTT.

This clone was seen only a few times. The chain links TRBV19 to TRBJ1-5, with unresolved D. Trimming took off 5 bases at V and 6 bases at J, with 14 bases between the two ends. CDR3 length equals 14 residues. Germline CDR1 is LNHDA and CDR2 is SQIVND (reference sequence). The CDR3 region has the DNA TGTGCCAGTAGTGAAGGCCCTCACGGTCAGCCCCAGCATTTT. It specifies CASSEGPHGQPQHF. Combining the CDR3 with reference TRBV19 and TRBJ1-5 gives the whole variable domain DGGITQSPKYLFRKEGQNVTLSCEQNLNHDAMYWYRQDPGQGLRLIYYSQIVNDFQKGDIAEGYSVSREKKESFPLTVTSAQKNPTAFYLCASSEGPHGQPQHFGDGTRLSIL.

The rearrangement links TRBV6-1 to TRBJ2-7; the D is unclear. The germline gives CDR1 MNHNS, CDR2 SASEGT. CDR3 length: 13 residues. Trimming left V 2 bases short and J 3 bases short, with 8 bases between. The CDR3 protein is CASSEMGNYEQYF. CDR3 DNA: TGTGCCAGCAGTGAAATGGGGAACTACGAGCAGTACTTC.

Here the CDR3 DNA reads TGTGCCATCAGTGAGTCAAGGGGATTCCTGGCCCAGTACTTC. It is translated as CAISESRGFLAQYF. The genes are TRBV10-3 and TRBJ2-5; the D gene is possibly TRBD1 (5 bases). This CDR3 spans 14 amino acids. CDR1 is ENHRY, CDR2 SYGVKD, per germline. V was cut by 0 bases and J by 9 bases, with 14 bases left in between.

The CDR3 DNA sequence: TGTGCCAGCAGCGCCGGAGGGTCAGGGGTTCTGCCCGGGGAGCTGTTTTTT. This codes for CASSAGGSGVLPGELFF. The chain links TRBV5-6 to TRBJ2-2; either TRBD1 or TRBD2 may supply D (6 bases each). Germline V gene data show CDR1 as SGHDT and CDR2 as YYEEEE. The CDR3 has 17 amino acids. V was pared by 4 bases and J by 6 bases, with 22 bases between.

A single count supports this clone. The chain is built from TRBV30 and TRBJ2-2, with D hard to call. CDR1 and CDR2 (germline): GTSNPN, SVGIG (reference sequence). The CDR3 spans 15 residues. V lost 0 bases to trimming and J lost 0 bases, with 8 bases between them. CDR3 region: CAWSVLLTNTGELFF. CDR3 in DNA: TGTGCCTGGAGTGTACTACTTACGAACACCGGGGAGCTGTTTTTT.

In its sample, this clone was seen once. The chain couples TRBV7-2 to TRBJ2-7, with D maybe TRBD1 (5 bases). This CDR3 is built from 15 residues. Germline CDR1 is SGHTA and CDR2 is FQGNSA. Trimming shortened V by 1 base and J by 2 bases, and 12 bases separated the two germline ends. The CDR3 sequence: CASSLVQATPYEQYF. The CDR3 region has the DNA TGTGCCAGCAGCTTAGTACAGGCCACCCCCTACGAGCAGTACTTC.

The chain uses TRBV19 and TRBJ2-5; 12 bases are shared with TRBD2. The CDR3 has 15 amino acids. V lost 2 bases, J lost 5 bases, and 3 bases stayed unmatched. Germline V gene lookup returns CDR1 LNHDA and CDR2 SQIVND (reference sequence). The CDR3 reads CASSIRTSGAETQYF. CDR3 bases: TGTGCCAGTAGTATACGGACTAGCGGGGCGGAGACCCAGTACTTC.

J is TRBJ1-5 and V is TRBV30; D is ambiguous. Trimming pared 4 bases from V and 3 bases from J, leaving 10 bases between. CDR1 and CDR2 (germline): GTSNPN, SVGIG (reference sequence). This CDR3 has 13 residues. CDR3 sequence (DNA): TGTGCCTGGAATCCAGGACCCAATCAGCCCCAGCATTTT. This encodes CAWNPGPNQPQHF.

The genes are TRBV11-2 and TRBJ2-7; D is unresolved. Trimming removed 0 bases from V and 2 bases from J, with 8 bases in between. CDR3 length: 14 residues. Germline values: CDR1 SGHAT, CDR2 FQNNGV. The CDR3 loop reads CASSLDVYTYEQYF. The CDR3 coding sequence is TGTGCCAGCAGCTTAGACGTCTACACCTACGAGCAGTACTTC. Drawing the rest from reference TRBV11-2 and TRBJ2-7, the complete variable domain is EAGVAQSPRYKIIEKRQSVAFWCNPISGHATLYWYQQILGQGPKLLIQFQNNGVVDDSQLPKDRFSAERLKGVDSTLKIQPAKLEDSAVYLCASSLDVYTYEQYFGPGTRLTVT.

The genes are TRBV15 and TRBJ2-5; tentatively, D is TRBD1 or TRBD2 (5 bases each). Germline CDR1 and CDR2: LNHNV and YYDKDF (reference sequence). Trimming removed 1 base from V and 2 bases from J, with 14 bases in between. The CDR3 runs 16 residues. The CDR3: CATSRVEWGSQETQYF. Written as DNA, the CDR3 is TGTGCCACCAGCAGAGTAGAGTGGGGGTCACAAGAGACCCAGTACTTC.

Notes on this clone: The sample holds other DNA sequences that translate to the same CDR3. The chain combines TRBV5-1 with TRBJ1-1; D unclear. Trimming took 2 bases from V and 2 from J, leaving 10 bases between them. CDR3 length: 14 residues. Germline CDR1 reads SGHRS; CDR2 reads YFSETQ. In DNA, the CDR3 is TGCGCCAGCAGCTTCGATCGGGGTAACACTGAAGCTTTCTTT. As protein: CASSFDRGNTEAFF.

This chain joins TRBV7-6 and TRBJ2-5, with D unclear. Trimming stripped 4 bases from V and 5 bases from J, with 11 bases between. Germline CDR1 reads SGHVS; CDR2 reads FNYEAQ. The CDR3 contains 13 residues. The CDR3 DNA sequence: TGTGCCAGCAGCTACAGCCAATTCGAGACCCAGTACTTC. It translates to CASSYSQFETQYF.

This clone came up a few times. This chain uses TRBV4-2 with TRBJ2-7; 11 nucleotides line up with TRBD2. Germline lookup yields CDR1 LGHNA and CDR2 YNFKEQ. This CDR3 spans 12 amino acids. V dropped 6 bases and J dropped 12; count of bases not matched to a gene: 7. The CDR3 sequence is CASSQGTSGLYF. The CDR3 DNA follows: TGTGCCAGCAGTCAGGGGACTAGCGGTCTGTACTTC.

On this clone itself: A far more abundant clone sits one base away, making this likely a read error. J is TRBJ1-2 and V is TRBV4-2, with TRBD1 identical over 8 bases. J gave up 4 bases and V 0 bases, and 7 bases lay outside the gene matches. This CDR3 spans 16 amino acids. The V gene's germline CDR1 is LGHNA and CDR2 YNFKEQ. CDR3 protein: CASSQDGQGDSYGYTF. The CDR3 bases are TGTGCCAGCAGCCAAGACGGACAGGGTGATAGCTATGGCTACACCTTC.

This clone was seen more than once but under ten times. The chain recombines TRBV2 with TRBJ1-1; D is ambiguous. The V gene lost 4 bases and the J gene lost 3 bases, with 9 bases spanning the gap. Per the germline V gene, CDR1 is SNHLY and CDR2 is FYNNEI. There are 13 residues in the CDR3. CDR3 nucleotide sequence: TGTGCCAGCAGTGTGGTTACCCACACTGAAGCTTTCTTT. Translating gives CASSVVTHTEAFF.

The V call is TRBV6-5, the J call TRBJ2-7; possible D gene TRBD1, 6 bases. CDR1 and CDR2 (germline): MNHEY, SVGAGI. The CDR3 contains 15 residues. V lost 5 bases, J lost 2 bases, and 16 bases lay in between. The CDR3 DNA is TGTGCCAGCAGTAGCGAGACAGGACCAACCTACGAGCAGTACTTC. This encodes CASSSETGPTYEQYF.

V is TRBV9 and J is TRBJ1-1; no clear D. The CDR3 extends over 13 amino acids. V was pared by 0 bases and J by 5 bases, with 8 bases between. Germline values: CDR1 SGDLS, CDR2 YYNGEE. The CDR3 DNA is TGTGCCAGCAGCGTAGGAGAGCCAACTGAAGCTTTCTTT. Its protein is CASSVGEPTEAFF.

The chain uses TRBV11-2 and TRBJ1-1; possible D gene TRBD1, 6 bases. Trimming took off 5 bases at V and 8 bases at J, with 21 bases between the two ends. Per the germline V gene, CDR1 is SGHAT and CDR2 is FQNNGV. The CDR3 totals 15 residues. CDR3: CASSLVRGGPQEAFF. Written as DNA, the CDR3 is TGTGCCAGCAGCCTCGTTAGGGGGGGCCCCCAAGAAGCTTTCTTT.

This sequence joins TRBV18 and TRBJ2-7; 7 bases match TRBD2. Germline V gene data show CDR1 as KGHSH and CDR2 as LQKENI. The CDR3 has 13 amino acids. Germline trimming cut 1 base from V and 4 bases from J; bases unmatched to any gene: 1. The CDR3 region is CASSPQGGYEQYF. CDR3 in DNA: TGTGCCAGCTCACCACAGGGAGGGTACGAGCAGTACTTC.

The chain couples TRBV6-5 to TRBJ1-1; D uncertain. V was trimmed by 6 bases and J by 8 bases, leaving 10 bases between them. The germline V gene has CDR1 MNHEY and CDR2 SVGAGI. CDR3 length: 11 amino acids. DNA of the CDR3: TGTGCCAGCAGCCAAAAAACGGAAGCTTTCTTT. It encodes CASSQKTEAFF.